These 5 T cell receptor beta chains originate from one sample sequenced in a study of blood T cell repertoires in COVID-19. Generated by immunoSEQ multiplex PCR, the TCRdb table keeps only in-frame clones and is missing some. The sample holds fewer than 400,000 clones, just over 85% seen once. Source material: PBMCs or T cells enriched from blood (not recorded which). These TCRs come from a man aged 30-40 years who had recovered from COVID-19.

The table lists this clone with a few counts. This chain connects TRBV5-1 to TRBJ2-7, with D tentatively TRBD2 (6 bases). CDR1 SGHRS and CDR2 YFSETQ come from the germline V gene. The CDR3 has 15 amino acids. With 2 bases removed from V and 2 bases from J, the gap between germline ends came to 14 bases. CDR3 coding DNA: TGCGCCAGCAGCTTCGGTTGGGGGGAAGCCTACGAGCAGTACTTC. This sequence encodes CASSFGWGEAYEQYF. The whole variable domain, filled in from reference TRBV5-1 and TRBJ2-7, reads KAGVTQTPRYLIKTRGQQVTLSCSPISGHRSVSWYQQTPGQGLQFLFEYFSETQRNKGNFPGRFSGRQFSNSRSEMNVSTLELGDSALYLCASSFGWGEAYEQYFGPGTRLTVT.

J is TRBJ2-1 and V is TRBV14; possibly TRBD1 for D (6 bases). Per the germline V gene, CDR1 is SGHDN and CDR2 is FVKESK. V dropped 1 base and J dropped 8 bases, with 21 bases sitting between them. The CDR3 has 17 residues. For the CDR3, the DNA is TGTGCCAGCAGCCAAGTGTCTCCGGGACACACTAACCATGAGCAGTTCTTC. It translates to CASSQVSPGHTNHEQFF.

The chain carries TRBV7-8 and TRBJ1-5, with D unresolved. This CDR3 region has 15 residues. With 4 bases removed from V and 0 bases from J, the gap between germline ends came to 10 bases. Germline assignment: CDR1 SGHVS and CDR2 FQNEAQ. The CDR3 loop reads CASSSLSVSNQPQHF. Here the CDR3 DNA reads TGTGCCAGCAGCTCCCTTTCGGTTAGCAATCAGCCCCAGCATTTT.

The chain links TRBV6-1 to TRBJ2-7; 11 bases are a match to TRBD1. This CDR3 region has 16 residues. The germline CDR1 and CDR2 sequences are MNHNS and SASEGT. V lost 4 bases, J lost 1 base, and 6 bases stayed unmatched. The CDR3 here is CASSATGTGGSYEQYF. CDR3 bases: TGTGCCAGCAGTGCGACCGGGACAGGGGGTTCCTACGAGCAGTACTTC.

The CDR3 DNA is TGCGCCAGCACCTTAGCGGGGGATACGCAGTATTTT. Its protein product is CASTLAGDTQYF. The chain joins TRBV5-1 to TRBJ2-3, with 8 bases lining up with TRBD2. The germline V gene has CDR1 SGHRS and CDR2 YFSETQ. Trimming at V came to 6 bases and at J to 6 bases, leaving 3 bases not matched to a gene. This CDR3 is built from 12 residues.